This TCR beta chain was found in a study of T cell changes during pregnancy in multiple sclerosis. Assay used: immunoSEQ multiplex PCR; TCRdb lists only in-frame clones, some missing. Of some 77,000 clones in the sample, approximately 92% were seen once. With 5 bases removed from V and 14 bases from J, the gap between germline ends came to 15 bases. This CDR3 contains 12 residues. Germline V gives CDR1 SGHAT, CDR2 FQNNGV. Sequences were derived from peripheral blood, sampled in the second trimester of pregnancy. The rearrangement joins TRBV11-2 to TRBJ1-4; the D is unclear. This clonotype was obtained from a female donor in good health, enrolled as a control in a pregnancy study. The CDR3 DNA reads as TGTGCCAGCAGCCCCGAGGGCCAGGTTCTGTTTTTT. This encodes CASSPEGQVLFF. The full variable domain, completed using reference TRBV11-2 and TRBJ1-4, is EAGVAQSPRYKIIEKRQSVAFWCNPISGHATLYWYQQILGQGPKLLIQFQNNGVVDDSQLPKDRFSAERLKGVDSTLKIQPAKLEDSAVYLCASSPEGQVLFFGSGTQLSVL.